Below, 2 T cell receptor beta chains from the same sample are listed, as sequenced in a study of cytomegalovirus exposure and HLA in healthy donors. It was with 60 Vbeta and 13 Jbeta primers that the PCR ran. The repertoire was sequenced with immunoSEQ multiplex PCR; TCRdb's copy has only in-frame clones and lacks some. The profile shows fewer than 350,000 clones, over 85% of them singletons. Sequencing was performed on PBMCs. These receptors came from a woman aged 18-29 years in good health and CMV-seronegative.

This clone was observed once. This chain joins TRBV7-9 and TRBJ1-1; D unclear. Germline V CDR1 and CDR2: SEHNR, FQNEAQ (reference sequence). The CDR3 length is 12 residues. V lost 3 bases and J 7 bases, leaving 9 bases between the germline ends. This chain's CDR3 is CASSFSGNEAFF. The DNA for the CDR3 is TGTGCCAGCAGCTTCTCGGGAAATGAAGCTTTCTTT.

The rearrangement links TRBV29-1 to TRBJ1-5; weak D call: TRBD1 (5 bases). This CDR3 is built from 14 residues. Trimming stripped 4 bases from V and 4 bases from J, with 14 bases between. The germline CDR1 and CDR2 sequences are SQVTM and ANQGSEA. The CDR3 sequence is CSVVDKSRNQPQHF. CDR3 bases: TGCAGCGTTGTGGACAAATCGAGGAATCAGCCCCAGCATTTT. The full variable domain, with the rest looked up from reference TRBV29-1 and TRBJ1-5, is SAVISQKPSRDICQRGTSLTIQCQVDSQVTMMFWYRQQPGQSLTLIATANQGSEATYESGFVIDKFPISRPNLTFSTLTVSNMSPEDSSIYLCSVVDKSRNQPQHFGDGTRLSIL.